Sequencing of this T cell receptor beta chain was carried out in a study of shared clonotypes between healthy human individuals. The wider study: Per donor, three plates held CD4 naive cells, three held CD4 memory, two held CD8 naive and one held CD8 memory.

CDR1 and CDR2 from the germline V gene are SQVTM and ANQGSEA. The length of the CDR3 is 13 residues. V shed 7 bases, J shed 0 bases, and the junction held 5 bases outside the gene matches. CD45RO-negative, CCR7-positively selected cells formed the naive CD8 fraction, excluding terminally differentiated effector memory CD45RA+ cells. Points on this clone: Its antigen is currently unknown.

Measured with immunoSEQ multiplex PCR; TCRdb has only the in-frame clones, and not every one. The sample shows about 580,000 clones, 98% of them seen only once. Study-wide findings and caveats: Represented diversity (both genetic and exposure-history) was limited by the small number of donors. Memory subsets generally showed smaller estimated richness than naive subsets did. Shared clonotypes: 4.5% to 6.5% naive CD4, under 4% naive CD8, over 2% memory CD4, 0.4% memory CD8.

The chain is built from TRBV29-1 and TRBJ2-7, with 8 bases aligning to TRBD1. This TCR derives from a man aged 25 to 40 in good health. The specimen sequenced was naive CD8+ T cells sorted from blood. The CDR3 DNA follows: TGCAGCGCATCGGACAGGGACTCCTACGAGCAGTACTTC. Translation gives CSASDRDSYEQYF.